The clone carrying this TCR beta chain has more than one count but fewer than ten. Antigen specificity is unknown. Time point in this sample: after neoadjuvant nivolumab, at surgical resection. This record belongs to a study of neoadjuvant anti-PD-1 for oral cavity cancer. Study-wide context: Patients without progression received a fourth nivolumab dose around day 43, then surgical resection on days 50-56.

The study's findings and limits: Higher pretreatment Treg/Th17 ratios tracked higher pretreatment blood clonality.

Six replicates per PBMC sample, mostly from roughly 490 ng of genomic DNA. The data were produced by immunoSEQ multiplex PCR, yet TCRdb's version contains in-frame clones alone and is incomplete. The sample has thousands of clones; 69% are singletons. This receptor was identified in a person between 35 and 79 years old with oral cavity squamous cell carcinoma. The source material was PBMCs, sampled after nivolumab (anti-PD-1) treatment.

This CDR3 is CASSPRVGRVATYGYTF. The CDR3 bases are TGTGCCAGTAGTCCCCGCGTGGGCAGGGTAGCGACCTATGGCTACACCTTC. The rearrangement joins TRBV19 to TRBJ1-2; D is possibly TRBD1 (5 bases). The germline CDR1 and CDR2 sequences are LNHDA and SQIVND (reference sequence). This CDR3 has 17 residues. Trimming left V 5 bases short and J 4 bases short, with 23 bases between.